These 19 T cell receptor beta chains came from one sample sequenced in a study of T cells in women clearing cervical HPV infection. Assay used: immunoSEQ multiplex PCR; TCRdb lists only in-frame clones, some missing. This sample's table has under 25,000 clones. The sample was blood buffy coat. Receptors originate from a woman aged 18-70 years with a cervical HPV16 infection that either progressed to CIN3+ or cleared (not recorded which).

Concerning this clone: Coverage ceases 3 residues before the CDR3 finishes, and the germline J gene fills in the end. V is TRBV20-1 and J is TRBJ1-2; 7 positions agree with TRBD1. CDR1 is DFQATT, CDR2 SNEGSKA, per germline (reference sequence). The CDR3 extends over 13 amino acids. CDR3 loop: CSADLGQTYDYTF. The sequenced CDR3 bases are TGCAGTGCAGACTTGGGACAGACCTACGAC.

Comment on this clone: The read is 3 residues too short to cover the CDR3 end, so that end is filled in from the germline J gene. The chain has TRBV18 and TRBJ2-3; 7 bases map to TRBD2. Germline lookup yields CDR1 KGHSH and CDR2 LQKENI. The CDR3 totals 16 residues. The CDR3 bases that were read are TGTGCCAGCTCACCTCGAACAGCGGGGCTTGGAGAGACG. Residues: CASSPRTAGLGET. The complete CDR3 protein is CASSPRTAGLGETQYF. Variable domain in full (rest from reference TRBV18 and TRBJ2-3): NAGVMQNPRHLVRRRGQEARLRCSPMKGHSHVYWYRQLPEEGLKFMVYLQKENIIDESGMPKERFSAEFPKEGPSILRIQQVVRGDSAAYFCASSPRTAGLGETQYFGPGTRLTVL.

Regarding this clone: The read falls 3 residues short of the CDR3 end, and the missing part is taken from the germline J gene. V and J are TRBV11-2 and TRBJ2-5; TRBD1 might be the D (6 bases). Trimming removed 5 bases from V and 3 bases from J, with 10 bases in between. The CDR3 is made up of 13 amino acids. The V gene's germline CDR1 is SGHAT and CDR2 FQNNGV. The CDR3 spells CASSAGQKETQYF. The sequenced CDR3 bases are TGTGCCAGCAGCGCCGGACAGAAAGAGACC.

On this clone: The read ends 3 residues shy of where the CDR3 ends; the end is completed using the germline J gene. The chain couples TRBV7-2 to TRBJ2-7, with a possible D match to TRBD1 (6 bases). V was cut by 5 bases and J by 6 bases, with 11 bases left in between. The CDR3 runs to 12 residues. In germline, CDR1 is SGHTA, CDR2 FQGNSA. The sequenced CDR3 bases are TGTGCCAGCAGCACTCAGACAGGCGAG. Translating it yields CASSTQTGE. The CDR3 in its entirety is CASSTQTGEQYF.

As regards this clone: The read comes to an end 3 residues before the CDR3 does, leaving the germline J gene to fill in the end. The chain links TRBV12-5 to TRBJ2-6, with TRBD1 identical over 10 bases. Trimming at V came to 7 bases and at J to 2 bases, leaving 11 bases not matched to a gene. This CDR3 spans 18 amino acids. The germline gives CDR1 LGHNT, CDR2 FRNRAP. CDR3 bases read: TGTGCTAGTGCCCCCCCGGGACAGGGGATTCCTGGGGCCAACGTC. Its protein is CASAPPGQGIPGANV. The full CDR3 is CASAPPGQGIPGANVLTF.

CDR3 residues: CAWTLGHSYEQYF. CDR3 DNA, as far as it was read: TGTGCCTGGACCCTGGGACACTCCTACGAG. The chain has TRBV30 and TRBJ2-7, with a possible D match to TRBD1 (6 bases). The read finishes 3 residues shy of the CDR3 end, and the germline J gene is used to complete it. The CDR3 length is 13 residues. V was cut by 4 bases and J by 0 bases, with 10 bases left in between. Germline V gene data show CDR1 as GTSNPN and CDR2 as SVGIG (reference sequence). Full variable domain (missing parts from reference TRBV30 and TRBJ2-7): SQTIHQWPATLVQPVGSPLSLECTVEGTSNPNLYWYRQAAGRGLQLLFYSVGIGQISSEVPQNLSASRPQDRQFILSSKKLLLSDSGFYLCAWTLGHSYEQYFGPGTRLTVT.

Notes on this clone: The DNA ends 3 residues before the CDR3 does, and the rest of the CDR3 is filled in from the germline J gene. V gene TRBV30 combines with J gene TRBJ2-7; D is possibly TRBD2 (5 bases). Trimming pared 5 bases from V and 4 bases from J, leaving 12 bases between. The CDR3 covers 12 residues. In germline, CDR1 is GTSNPN, CDR2 SVGIG (reference sequence). The CDR3 DNA, read in part, is TGTGCCTGGTCCCCATCGGGGTACGAG. Its translation is CAWSPSGYE. The full CDR3 protein is CAWSPSGYEQYF.

On this clone itself: The CDR3 extends 3 residues past the end of the read, so its final part is completed from the germline J gene. The rearrangement uses TRBV7-9 and TRBJ2-5; D perhaps matches TRBD2 (6 bases). Germline CDR1 and CDR2: SEHNR and FQNEAQ (reference sequence). Trimming pared 10 bases from V and 5 bases from J, leaving 20 bases between. This CDR3 comprises 14 residues. CDR3 amino acids: CAIEDRRGWETQYF. The part of the CDR3 DNA that was read is TGTGCCATCGAGGACCGACGGGGGTGGGAGACC.

About this clone: The CDR3 extends 3 residues past the end of the read, so its final part is completed from the germline J gene. This chain joins TRBV28 and TRBJ2-1; 8 bases fit TRBD1. After removal of 4 bases from V and 6 bases from J, the junction contained 11 bases not matched to a gene. The CDR3 has 16 amino acids. The V gene's germline CDR1 is MDHEN and CDR2 SYDVKM. Incomplete CDR3 DNA: TGTGCCAGCAGTTCCACTGGGACAGGAAGGGGCAATGAG. This translates into CASSSTGTGRGNE. The CDR3 as a whole reads CASSSTGTGRGNEQFF.

Regarding this clone: The read ends 3 residues early relative to the CDR3; the germline J gene fills the gap. The J gene is TRBJ1-2, the V gene TRBV7-9; 10 positions match TRBD1. The CDR3 covers 15 residues. Germline CDR1 is SEHNR and CDR2 is FQNEAQ (reference sequence). CDR3 bases read: TGTGCCAGCAGCTTAGAGGGACAGGGGTGGGGCGAC. Its protein product is CASSLEGQGWGD. The full CDR3 sequence reads CASSLEGQGWGDYTF.

The covered CDR3 bases are TGTGCCAGCAGTTACTCGGTAGTCAGGGTACGGCAAGAGACG. Translated, it gives CASSYSVVRVRQET. The whole CDR3 reads CASSYSVVRVRQETQYF. This rearrangement joins TRBV6-2 or TRBV6-3 to TRBJ2-3; maybe TRBD1 (5 bases). With the read ending 3 residues before the CDR3 end, the germline J gene is used to fill in that end. Looked up from germline, CDR1 is MNHEY and CDR2 is SVGEGT. CDR3 length: 17 amino acids.

Details on this clone: Coverage ceases 3 residues before the CDR3 finishes, and the germline J gene fills in the end. The rearrangement links TRBV19 to TRBJ2-1; D unresolved. Trimming stripped 3 bases from V and 5 bases from J, with 8 bases between. This CDR3 spans 13 amino acids. Germline lookup yields CDR1 LNHDA and CDR2 SQIVND (reference sequence). This CDR3 reads CASSIGSNNEQFF. The sequenced CDR3 bases are TGTGCCAGTAGTATCGGGTCCAACAATGAG. Full variable domain (remainder filled in from reference TRBV19 and TRBJ2-1): DGGITQSPKYLFRKEGQNVTLSCEQNLNHDAMYWYRQDPGQGLRLIYYSQIVNDFQKGDIAEGYSVSREKKESFPLTVTSAQKNPTAFYLCASSIGSNNEQFFGPGTRLTVL.

Points on this clone: From the germline J gene comes the end of the CDR3, since the read stops 3 residues before it. This chain joins TRBV7-7 and TRBJ1-2; D uncertain. Germline V gives CDR1 SSHAT, CDR2 FNYEAQ (reference sequence). CDR3 size: 13 residues. The CDR3 is CASSLGQKNDYTF. CDR3 DNA (partial): TGTGCCAGCAGCTTAGGGCAGAAGAATGAC.

As concerns this clone: The CDR3 end falls 3 residues outside the read, so it is completed with the germline J gene. V is TRBV6-1 and J is TRBJ2-7, with a weak D call TRBD1 (6 bases). With 1 base removed from V and 2 bases from J, the gap between germline ends came to 15 bases. Germline CDR1 MNHNS, CDR2 SASEGT. There are 16 residues in the CDR3. The part of the CDR3 DNA that was read is TGTGCCAGCAGTGAAGAAGGGCAGGGGATCCCCTACGAG. Translated, it gives CASSEEGQGIPYE. The whole CDR3 protein reads CASSEEGQGIPYEQYF.

The part of the CDR3 DNA that was read is TGCGCCAGCAGCCTCACAGGGGAACCAGGAAACACC. Translating gives CASSLTGEPGNT. The complete CDR3 sequence is CASSLTGEPGNTIYF. The chain uses TRBV4-1 and TRBJ1-3, with 7 bases aligning to TRBD1. Sequencing ends 3 residues short of the CDR3 end; the germline J gene provides the rest. The CDR3 is 15 amino acids. V lost 4 bases and J lost 4; bases outside the gene matches: 7. Germline-derived CDR1 and CDR2 are MGHRA and YSYEKL.

Note on this clone: The CDR3 is cut off 3 residues early in the read; its end comes from the germline J gene. Other DNA sequences in this specimen translate into the identical CDR3. The chain combines TRBV2 with TRBJ2-3; possible D gene TRBD2, 6 bases. The CDR3 has 14 amino acids. CDR1 SNHLY and CDR2 FYNNEI come from the germline V gene. Incomplete CDR3 DNA: TGTGCCAGCAGTCCCGAGCAGGGAGGTAGGGCG. Protein: CASSPEQGGRA. The entire CDR3 protein is CASSPEQGGRAQYF.

Note on this clone: Read sequence stops 3 residues before the CDR3 end, and the germline J gene provides the missing end. This chain links TRBV7-3 with TRBJ1-2; D possibly corresponds to TRBD1 (6 bases). CDR1 and CDR2 from the germline V gene are SGHTA and FQGTGA. The CDR3 runs to 11 residues. CDR3 in amino acids: CASSRGGDYTF. The DNA read from the CDR3 is TGTGCCAGCAGCAGAGGGGGTGAC. The variable domain in full, completed from reference TRBV7-3 and TRBJ1-2, reads GAGVSQTPSNKVTEKGKYVELRCDPISGHTALYWYRQSLGQGPEFLIYFQGTGAADDSGLPNDRFFAVRPEGSVSTLKIQRTERGDSAVYLCASSRGGDYTFGSGTRLTVV.

A note on this clone: The sequenced fragment ends 3 residues before the CDR3 boundary, so the rest is inferred from the germline J gene. The chain recombines TRBV7-9 with TRBJ1-2; D gene ambiguous. CDR3 length: 15 residues. CDR1 is SEHNR and CDR2 is FQNEAQ in the germline V gene (reference sequence). Incomplete CDR3 DNA: TGTGCCAGCAGCACCCGGCGGACTTACACAGATACC. Residues: CASSTRRTYTDT. The entire CDR3 is CASSTRRTYTDTYTF.

To note about this clone: The observed sequence ends 3 residues before the CDR3 terminus, with the missing tail filled in from the germline J gene. This sequence joins TRBV10-1 and TRBJ2-4; D perhaps matches TRBD2 (6 bases). In germline, CDR1 is WNHNN, CDR2 SYGVQD (reference sequence). With 2 bases removed from V and 4 bases from J, the gap between germline ends came to 18 bases. The CDR3 length is 17 residues. The sequenced part of the CDR3 DNA is TGCGCCAGCAGTGAGGGAGCCGGGGGAGACGCGAAAAACATT. Translating it yields CASSEGAGGDAKNI. The entire CDR3 reads CASSEGAGGDAKNIQYF.